The clone carrying this T cell receptor (beta chain) has just a few counts. What it binds is unknown. Libraries were prepared by immunoSEQ multiplex PCR; TCRdb keeps only in-frame clonotypes and omits some of them. The data contain 400,000 to 450,000 clones, about 90% of them seen just once; the ten biggest clones take up 1.5% to 2%. CDR1 and CDR2 from the germline V gene are WNHNN and SYGVQD (reference sequence). The CDR3 sequence is 18 residues long. V lost 6 bases, J lost 0 bases, and 11 bases stayed unmatched. Stated treatment: around 19 received Ad26.COV2.S at low or high dose, single or two shots; about 5 received placebo; per-sample allocation not given. All samples were drawn on day 63, counting from the first vaccine or placebo injection. An 18-55-year-old adult in Boston served as donor. Expression of Wuhan-strain SARS-CoV-2 spike came from the Ad26 vector that formed the vaccine. The sample is drawn from a study of Ad26.COV2.S vaccination and SARS-CoV-2 variants. Study context: Ad26.COV2.S given intramuscularly, once or twice 56 days apart.

Whole-study findings and limits: Researchers cautioned that TCR breadth and depth analyses may have underestimated total T cell responses.

Sequenced material: peripheral blood, taken in a trial of Ad26.COV2.S vaccine versus placebo. The chain combines TRBV10-1 with TRBJ1-5; 10 nucleotides line up with TRBD1. The sequence derives from a person between 18 and 60 years old who received the Ad26.COV2.S COVID-19 vaccine or a placebo. The CDR3 sequence: CASSGTGDRLYSNQPQHF. The DNA of the CDR3 is TGCGCCAGCAGCGGGACAGGGGATCGCCTTTATAGCAATCAGCCCCAGCATTTT.